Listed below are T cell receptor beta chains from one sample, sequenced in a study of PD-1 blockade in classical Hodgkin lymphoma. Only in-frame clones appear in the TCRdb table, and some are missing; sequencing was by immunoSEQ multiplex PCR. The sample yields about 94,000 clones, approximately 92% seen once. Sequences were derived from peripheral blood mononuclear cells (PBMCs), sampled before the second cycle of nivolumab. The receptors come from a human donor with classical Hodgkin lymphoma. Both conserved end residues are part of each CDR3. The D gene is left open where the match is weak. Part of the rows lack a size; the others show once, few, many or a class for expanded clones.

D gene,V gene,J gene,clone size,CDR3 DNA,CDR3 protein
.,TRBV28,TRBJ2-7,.,TGTGCCAGCAGTTTATTGGCAGGATCCTACGAGCAGTACTTC,CASSLLAGSYEQYF
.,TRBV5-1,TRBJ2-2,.,TGCGCCAGCAGCTTGTGGACCTCGAACACCGGGGAGCTGTTTTTT,CASSLWTSNTGELFF
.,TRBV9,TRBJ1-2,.,TGTGCCAGCAGCGTCGTGGGGAACTATGGCTACACCTTC,CASSVVGNYGYTF
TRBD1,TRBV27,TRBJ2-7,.,TGTGCCAGCACCACAGGGGGCGCGTACGAGCAGTACTTC,CASTTGGAYEQYF
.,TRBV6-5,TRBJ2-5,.,TGTGCCAGCAGTTACTTTGGGGTCCCTGGGGAGACCCAGTACTTC,CASSYFGVPGETQYF
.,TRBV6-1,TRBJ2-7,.,TGTGCCAGCAATTCGGAGCCTTTGGAGCAGTACTTC,CASNSEPLEQYF
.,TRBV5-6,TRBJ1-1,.,TGTGCCAGCAGCAGAGGGGGGCCCTGGAACACTGAAGCTTTCTTT,CASSRGGPWNTEAFF
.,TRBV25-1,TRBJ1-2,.,TGTGCCAGCAGTGCCCCAAGCGGATGGTATCCTTATGGCTACACCTTC,CASSAPSGWYPYGYTF
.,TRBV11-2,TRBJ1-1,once,TGTGCCAGCAGCTTATTATGGGGGGCAGGCACTGAAGCTTTCTTT,CASSLLWGAGTEAFF
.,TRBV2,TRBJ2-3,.,TGTGCCAGCAAGGCGACAGATACGCAGTATTTT,CASKATDTQYF
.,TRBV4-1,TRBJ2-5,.,TGCGCCAGCAGCCTTTCTCGGACGAGCATCCAAGAGACCCAGTACTTC,CASSLSRTSIQETQYF
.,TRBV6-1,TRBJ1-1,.,TGTGCCAGCAGCCGGAAAGCTTTCTTT,CASSRKAFF
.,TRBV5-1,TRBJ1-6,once,TGCGCCAGCAGCTTGGCCTTAGCCCCAGGGCTGCTCCACTTT,CASSLALAPGLLHF
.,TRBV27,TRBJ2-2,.,TGTGCCAGCAGTTGGACAGTTACCGGGGAGCTGTTTTTT,CASSWTVTGELFF
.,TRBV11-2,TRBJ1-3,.,TGTGCCAGCAGCTTAGATGGGAGCTCTGGAAACACCATATATTTT,CASSLDGSSGNTIYF
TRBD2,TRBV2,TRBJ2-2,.,TGTGCCAGCAGTGGGTCCCTAGCGGGAGACACCGGGGAGCTGTTTTTT,CASSGSLAGDTGELFF
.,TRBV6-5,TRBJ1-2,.,TGTGCCAGCAGTTACCAGGAGAACTATGGCTACACCTTC,CASSYQENYGYTF
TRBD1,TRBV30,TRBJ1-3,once,TGTGCCTGGAACCAGGGGGTAGCTGGAAACACCATATATTTT,CAWNQGVAGNTIYF
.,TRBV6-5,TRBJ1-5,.,TGTGCCAGCAGTCGGACCCCAAATAGCAATCAGCCCCAGCATTTT,CASSRTPNSNQPQHF
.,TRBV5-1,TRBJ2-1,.,TGCGCCAGCAAAGAATCTGCGACCGGGGAGAATGAGCAGTTCTTC,CASKESATGENEQFF
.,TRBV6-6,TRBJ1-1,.,TGTGCCAGCAGTTACGGGGGGGTCTCCGCTGAAGCTTTCTTT,CASSYGGVSAEAFF
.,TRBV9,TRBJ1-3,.,TGTGCCAGCGGACAGAACTCTGGAAACACCATATATTTT,CASGQNSGNTIYF